The 31 T cell receptor beta chains presented below share a single source sample, sequenced in a study of Tregs in tolerant kidney transplant recipients. Some clones are missing from TCRdb's copy, which holds only in-frame ones; the method was immunoSEQ multiplex PCR. The data show 70,000 to 95,000 clones, 75% to 95% seen once. The sample was Tregs from blood, taken before the transplant. These receptor sequences come from a human donor who received a combined kidney and bone marrow transplant.

The chain links TRBV29-1 to TRBJ1-5; maybe TRBD1 (5 bases). Trimming stripped 3 bases from V and 0 bases from J, with 18 bases between. The CDR3 runs to 17 residues. CDR1 is SQVTM, CDR2 ANQGSEA, per germline. The CDR3 DNA follows: TGCAGCGTTGACAGGGCCCGCCGAGATTATAGCAATCAGCCCCAGCATTTT. Translation: CSVDRARRDYSNQPQHF.

The chain recombines TRBV11-3 with TRBJ2-2; TRBD1 might be the D (6 bases). The CDR3 contains 13 residues. The V end lost 4 bases, the J end lost 6 bases, and 9 bases lay between the germline ends. Germline CDR1 SGHNT, CDR2 YENEEA. The CDR3 region is CASSSRQAGELFF. The DNA of the CDR3 is TGTGCCAGCAGCTCTAGACAGGCCGGGGAGCTGTTTTTT.

J is TRBJ2-2 and V is TRBV19; TRBD1 agrees at 7 bases. The trim removed 3 bases at V and 2 bases at J, leaving 6 bases unmatched. CDR1 is LNHDA and CDR2 is SQIVND in the germline V gene (reference sequence). CDR3 length equals 16 residues. CDR3 region: CASSILGTANTGELFF. Written as DNA, the CDR3 is TGTGCCAGTAGTATTCTCGGGACAGCTAACACCGGGGAGCTGTTTTTT.

The chain carries TRBV11-3 and TRBJ2-5, with D hard to call. The J call could be wrong; TRBJ2-7 is a better fit for the DNA end. The germline V gene encodes CDR1 SGHNT and CDR2 YENEEA. The CDR3 has 14 residues. This CDR3 is CASSAGSSSYEQYF. The CDR3 DNA is TGTGCCAGCAGCGCAGGCTCGAGCTCCTACGAGCAGTACTTC.

The chain has TRBV27 and TRBJ2-3, with 7 bases matching TRBD2. V was pared by 6 bases and J by 5 bases, with 11 bases of the junction left unmatched. CDR3 length: 15 amino acids. Germline CDR1 and CDR2: MNHEY and SMNVEV (reference sequence). CDR3 bases: TGTGCCAGCAGGTCTCGGGGGGTCCGAGGAGATACGCAGTATTTT. Its translation is CASRSRGVRGDTQYF.

This clone was seen a single time. The V and J genes are TRBV28 and TRBJ2-5, with 12 bases identical to TRBD2. CDR1 is MDHEN and CDR2 is SYDVKM in the germline V gene. The CDR3 consists of 17 residues. The J segment lost 4 bases and the V segment lost 2 bases, leaving 8 bases of the junction unmatched. CDR3 DNA: TGTGCCAGCAGTTTAGGGCTAGCGGGAGGGCCTCGAGAGACCCAGTACTTC. Protein: CASSLGLAGGPRETQYF.

This chain links TRBV11-3 with TRBJ1-4, with a tentative D call TRBD1 (5 bases). Germline V lookup: CDR1 SGHNT, CDR2 YENEEA. V was trimmed by 5 bases and J by 6 bases, leaving 13 bases between them. This CDR3 contains 14 residues. Written as DNA, the CDR3 is TGTGCCAGCAGCCGCGGGACGCCCGATGAAAAACTGTTTTTT. Amino acids: CASSRGTPDEKLFF. The whole variable domain, filled in from reference TRBV11-3 and TRBJ1-4, reads EAGVVQSPRYKIIEKKQPVAFWCNPISGHNTLYWYLQNLGQGPELLIRYENEEAVDDSQLPKDRFSAERLKGVDSTLKIQPAELGDSAVYLCASSRGTPDEKLFFGSGTQLSVL.

V usage is TRBV21-1 and J usage is TRBJ1-2; TRBD1, the table's D call, lacks a check against the DNA. TRBV21-1 is assigned pseudogene status. This CDR3 is built from 15 residues. CDR3 region: CASSMDRGLVDGYTF. Written as DNA, the CDR3 is TGTGCCAGCAGCATGGACAGGGGATTGGTGGATGGCTACACCTTC.

This sequence joins TRBV5-1 and TRBJ2-1; 9 bases fit TRBD2. The CDR3 has 14 residues. Trimming cost V 6 bases and J 4 bases; bases outside gene matches: 5. Germline loops: CDR1 SGHRS, CDR2 YFSETQ. Here the CDR3 reads CASTPLAGYNEQFF. The DNA for the CDR3 is TGCGCCAGCACCCCGCTAGCGGGGTACAATGAGCAGTTCTTC.

This clone has just a few counts. V gene TRBV6-1 combines with J gene TRBJ1-5; TRBD1 aligns across 8 bases. The junction had 6 bases not matched to a gene; V was cut back by 3 bases and J by 5 bases. CDR3 length: 15 amino acids. CDR1 and CDR2 (germline): MNHNS, SASEGT. The CDR3 is CASSEQDREHQPQHF. The CDR3 DNA sequence: TGTGCCAGCAGTGAGCAGGACAGGGAGCATCAGCCCCAGCATTTT.

J is TRBJ1-4 and V is TRBV18, with D tentatively TRBD1 (6 bases). Trimming pared 5 bases from V and 0 bases from J, leaving 10 bases between. The V gene's germline CDR1 is KGHSH and CDR2 LQKENI. The CDR3 spans 15 residues. CDR3 loop: CASSIGGTTNEKLFF. The CDR3 region has the DNA TGTGCCAGCTCAATAGGGGGGACAACTAATGAAAAACTGTTTTTT.

The CDR3 loop reads CASSYGSGVQPQHF. CDR3 in DNA: TGTGCCAGCAGTTACGGGTCCGGGGTCCAGCCCCAGCATTTT. The rearrangement joins TRBV6-5 to TRBJ1-5; D ambiguous. The CDR3 covers 14 residues. V shed 2 bases and J shed 7 bases, with 12 bases lying between them. Germline V gene lookup returns CDR1 MNHEY and CDR2 SVGAGI.

V is TRBV7-6 and J is TRBJ2-3; 7 bases align to TRBD1. CDR3 length: 13 amino acids. V was clipped by 6 bases and J by 3 bases; unmatched bases: 3. Germline V gene sequence: CDR1 SGHVS, CDR2 FNYEAQ. CDR3 sequence: CASRQQGTDTQYF. The CDR3 bases are TGTGCCAGCAGGCAACAGGGGACAGATACGCAGTATTTT. Filled out from reference TRBV7-6 and TRBJ2-3, the complete variable domain reads GAGVSQSPRYKVTKRGQDVALRCDPISGHVSLYWYRQALGQGPEFLTYFNYEAQQDKSGLPNDRFSAERPEGSISTLTIQRTEQRDSAMYRCASRQQGTDTQYFGPGTRLTVL.

The V and J genes are TRBV5-1 and TRBJ1-1; D gene uncertain. V lost 3 bases to trimming and J lost 0 bases, with 6 bases between them. The CDR3 contains 13 residues. The germline CDR1 and CDR2 sequences are SGHRS and YFSETQ. This chain's CDR3 is CASSYSMNTEAFF. The CDR3 bases are TGCGCCAGCAGCTATTCAATGAACACTGAAGCTTTCTTT.

In this sample, this clone turned up a few times. V is TRBV5-6 and J is TRBJ2-7; tentatively, D is TRBD1 (5 bases). Germline V gene sequence: CDR1 SGHDT, CDR2 YYEEEE. CDR3 length: 15 amino acids. Between the trimmed V and J ends, which lost 2 bases and 2 bases, there was a span of 14 bases. CDR3 sequence: CASSFGQGKPYEQYF. In nucleotides, the CDR3 is TGTGCCAGCAGCTTTGGGCAGGGAAAGCCCTACGAGCAGTACTTC.

The table lists this clone with a few counts. The V gene is TRBV7-2, the J gene TRBJ2-7, with 7 bases aligning to TRBD1. CDR3 size: 15 residues. With 7 bases clipped from V and 3 bases from J, the junction kept 12 bases outside the gene matches. The V gene's germline CDR1 is SGHTA and CDR2 FQGNSA. The CDR3 DNA follows: TGTGCCAGCACCCCATCCCCGGGACAGATCTACGAGCAGTACTTC. It specifies CASTPSPGQIYEQYF.

The V call is TRBV2, the J call TRBJ1-2, with D uncertain. Germline V gives CDR1 SNHLY, CDR2 FYNNEI. Between the trimmed V and J ends, which lost 3 bases and 0 bases, there was a span of 5 bases. The CDR3 covers 13 residues. In nucleotides, the CDR3 is TGTGCCAGCAGTGAGAGACCTAACTATGGCTACACCTTC. It codes for CASSERPNYGYTF.

The chain joins TRBV5-6 to TRBJ2-7; D possibly uses TRBD1 or TRBD2 (5 bases each). Per the germline V gene, CDR1 is SGHDT and CDR2 is YYEEEE. The CDR3 length is 15 residues. V lost 6 bases to trimming and J lost 2 bases, with 18 bases between them. CDR3 sequence reads: CASKRAGTGTYEQYF. The CDR3 DNA follows: TGTGCCAGCAAAAGGGCCGGGACCGGTACCTACGAGCAGTACTTC. Full variable domain (missing parts from reference TRBV5-6 and TRBJ2-7): DAGVTQSPTHLIKTRGQQVTLRCSPKSGHDTVSWYQQALGQGPQFIFQYYEEEERQRGNFPDRFSGHQFPNYSSELNVNALLLGDSALYLCASKRAGTGTYEQYFGPGTRLTVT.

The gene calls are TRBV4-2 and TRBJ2-1, with D maybe TRBD2 (6 bases). Germline V lookup: CDR1 LGHNA, CDR2 YNFKEQ. Deletions cut 10 bases from V and 0 bases from J, with 13 bases between. The CDR3 contains 14 residues. This chain's CDR3 is CAISAGSSYNEQFF. For the CDR3, the DNA is TGTGCCATCTCGGCGGGGAGCTCCTACAATGAGCAGTTCTTC.

V gene TRBV28 combines with J gene TRBJ2-3; 10 bases match TRBD2. V shed 6 bases and J 2 bases; nucleotides not matched to a gene: 5. The germline CDR1 and CDR2 sequences are MDHEN and SYDVKM. CDR3 length equals 15 residues. The CDR3 region is CASRSGRASTDTQYF. The DNA for the CDR3 is TGTGCCAGCAGAAGCGGGAGGGCCTCCACAGATACGCAGTATTTT.

The chain is built from TRBV27 and TRBJ1-1; 8 bases line up with TRBD1. This CDR3 spans 13 amino acids. Germline values: CDR1 MNHEY, CDR2 SMNVEV (reference sequence). Unmatched junction bases numbered 2, after V lost 0 bases and J lost 8 bases. The CDR3 DNA reads as TGTGCCAGCAGTTTATCTTGGACAGGGGAAGCTTTCTTT. Protein: CASSLSWTGEAFF.

The V gene is TRBV7-9, the J gene TRBJ2-7, with a tentative D call TRBD1 (5 bases). In germline, CDR1 is SEHNR, CDR2 FQNEAQ (reference sequence). This CDR3 spans 13 amino acids. The V gene lost 5 bases and the J gene lost 1 base, with 9 bases spanning the gap. The CDR3 region is CASSRSGSYEQYF. CDR3 nucleotides: TGTGCCAGCAGCCGATCAGGGTCCTACGAGCAGTACTTC.

The V call is TRBV28, the J call TRBJ1-1; D is undetermined. CDR1 and CDR2 from the germline V gene are MDHEN and SYDVKM. V lost 3 bases to trimming and J lost 1 base, with 9 bases between them. The CDR3 spans 14 residues. CDR3 residues: CASSLAVQNTEAFF. The CDR3 nucleotides read TGTGCCAGCAGTTTGGCGGTACAGAACACTGAAGCTTTCTTT.

The chain is built from TRBV5-1 and TRBJ1-1, with 7 bases identical to TRBD1. Germline V lookup: CDR1 SGHRS, CDR2 YFSETQ. The CDR3 contains 16 residues. J gave up 0 bases and V 1 base, and 6 bases lay outside the gene matches. CDR3 nucleotide sequence: TGCGCCAGCAGCTTGTCAACAGGGGACATGAACACTGAAGCTTTCTTT. This encodes CASSLSTGDMNTEAFF.

The chain links TRBV28 to TRBJ1-1; TRBD1 is a possible D gene (6 bases). Trimming took 5 bases from V and 0 from J, leaving 13 bases between them. Looked up from germline, CDR1 is MDHEN and CDR2 is SYDVKM. The CDR3 covers 15 residues. CDR3 sequence: CASSTPRDMNTEAFF. The CDR3 DNA is TGTGCCAGCAGTACACCCCGGGACATGAACACTGAAGCTTTCTTT.

This chain connects TRBV18 to TRBJ2-2, with D possibly being TRBD2 (6 bases). The CDR3 has 15 amino acids. V was clipped by 1 base and J by 7 bases, with 13 bases between them. Looked up from germline, CDR1 is KGHSH and CDR2 is LQKENI. Here the CDR3 reads CASSPLREMVGELFF. The CDR3 DNA reads as TGTGCCAGCTCACCACTTCGGGAGATGGTCGGGGAGCTGTTTTTT.

This chain links TRBV19 with TRBJ2-5, with D perhaps TRBD2 (5 bases). V lost 3 bases and J 2 bases, leaving 10 bases between the germline ends. Germline-derived CDR1 and CDR2 are LNHDA and SQIVND (reference sequence). This CDR3 region has 14 residues. CDR3: CASSIRPGQETQYF. The CDR3 DNA is TGTGCCAGTAGTATCCGACCGGGGCAAGAGACCCAGTACTTC.

This rearrangement joins TRBV2 to TRBJ2-5, with TRBD2 identical over 12 bases. The CDR3 sequence is 17 residues long. The junction had 8 bases not matched to a gene; V was cut back by 1 base and J by 5 bases. Germline values: CDR1 SNHLY, CDR2 FYNNEI. The CDR3 reads CASSEGTSGDPRETQYF. DNA for the CDR3: TGTGCCAGCAGTGAAGGGACTAGCGGGGACCCCAGGGAGACCCAGTACTTC.

This rearrangement joins TRBV11-1 to TRBJ2-3; tentatively, D is TRBD2 (6 bases). Trimming shortened V by 5 bases and J by 2 bases, and 14 bases separated the two germline ends. Germline V lookup: CDR1 SGHAT, CDR2 FQDESV (reference sequence). The CDR3 is 15 amino acids. CDR3 sequence (DNA): TGTGCCAGCAGCCGGGGGACCGGACTCACAGATACGCAGTATTTT. This codes for CASSRGTGLTDTQYF.

The rearrangement links TRBV27 to TRBJ2-7; D gene ambiguous. Germline V CDR1 and CDR2: MNHEY, SMNVEV (reference sequence). The V end was cut by 4 bases, the J end by 6 bases, with 7 bases between. The CDR3 spans 11 residues. CDR3 sequence reads: CASSSRSEQYF. DNA of the CDR3: TGTGCCAGCAGTTCGCGCTCCGAGCAGTACTTC.

The chain carries TRBV28 and TRBJ1-2; maybe TRBD1 (5 bases). This CDR3 region has 13 residues. Trimming removed 6 bases at V and 2 bases at J, with 10 bases between. Germline CDR1 MDHEN, CDR2 SYDVKM. CDR3 in amino acids: CASSVGPNYGYTF. The CDR3 DNA reads TGTGCCAGCAGCGTGGGACCGAACTATGGCTACACCTTC.